The rows below give T cell receptor beta chains drawn from one sample of a study of OX40 agonist ivuxolimab in advanced cancers. Clones were sequenced by immunoSEQ multiplex PCR, and TCRdb holds only the in-frame ones, with some missing. The table has tens of thousands of clones, roughly three quarters seen once. The sample in question was CD4+ or CD8+ T cells sorted from blood, obtained in a trial of the OX40 agonist ivuxolimab. The receptors were sampled from an adult with an advanced solid tumor such as melanoma, head and neck, liver or kidney cancer. Both conserved end residues are trimmed from each CDR3.

v_gene: TRBV12-5
j_gene: TRBJ1-3
CDR3aa: ASGPTRGGGNTIY

v_gene: TRBV5-1
j_gene: TRBJ2-7
CDR3aa: ASSATQGLGSEQY

v_gene: TRBV7-7
j_gene: TRBJ2-5
CDR3aa: ASSPNGRGETQY

v_gene: TRBV29-1
j_gene: TRBJ2-5
CDR3aa: SVEDRQAGTQY

v_gene: TRBV5-1
j_gene: TRBJ2-1
CDR3aa: ASSYGTSGNEQF

v_gene: TRBV6-6
j_gene: TRBJ2-7
CDR3aa: ASSLDIDSVYEQY

v_gene: TRBV5-6
j_gene: -
CDR3aa: ASGSGSYEQY

v_gene: TRBV19
j_gene: TRBJ1-1
CDR3aa: ASLPHRTGLTF

v_gene: TRBV14
j_gene: TRBJ2-5
CDR3aa: ASSQESTAQY

v_gene: TRBV28
j_gene: TRBJ1-3
CDR3aa: ASRLGGSGNTIY

v_gene: TRBV19
j_gene: TRBJ2-1
CDR3aa: ASSPGTTSFGTGQGSNEQF

v_gene: TRBV6-1
j_gene: TRBJ2-1
CDR3aa: ASSEHGQPFGEQF

v_gene: TRBV19
j_gene: TRBJ2-1
CDR3aa: ASSIWQANNEQF

v_gene: TRBV5-5
j_gene: TRBJ1-2
CDR3aa: AIGGPDGYT

v_gene: TRBV9
j_gene: TRBJ2-5
CDR3aa: ASSALSTGVKETQY

v_gene: TRBV11-2
j_gene: TRBJ2-5
CDR3aa: ASSKVNARIETQY

v_gene: TRBV7-8
j_gene: TRBJ2-1
CDR3aa: ASSLRGEAYNEQF

v_gene: TRBV6-5
j_gene: TRBJ1-1
CDR3aa: ASSRTAGTEAF

v_gene: TRBV28
j_gene: TRBJ2-3
CDR3aa: ASSSPEGWDTQY

v_gene: TRBV11-1
j_gene: TRBJ1-1
CDR3aa: ASSFMNTEAF

v_gene: TRBV5-1
j_gene: TRBJ2-3
CDR3aa: ASSLHTDTQY

v_gene: TRBV5-1
j_gene: TRBJ2-1
CDR3aa: ASSVTGANEQF

v_gene: TRBV30
j_gene: TRBJ2-2
CDR3aa: AWRITGVGELF

v_gene: TRBV20-1
j_gene: TRBJ2-5
CDR3aa: SALVETQY

v_gene: TRBV12-5
j_gene: TRBJ2-5
CDR3aa: ASGYRANQETQY

v_gene: TRBV27
j_gene: TRBJ1-4
CDR3aa: ASSFAPGAGATNEKLF

v_gene: TRBV29-1
j_gene: TRBJ2-2
CDR3aa: SVALDLRTGELF

v_gene: TRBV6-1
j_gene: TRBJ2-5
CDR3aa: ASRSGGAGQETQY